This entry lists 10 T cell receptor beta chains sequenced from one sample in a study of T cell changes during pregnancy in multiple sclerosis. TCRdb's table, derived via immunoSEQ multiplex PCR, lists solely in-frame clones and lacks some. In the table there are about 93,000 clones, about 91% of which are singletons. The specimen comprised peripheral blood, sampled before pregnancy. These receptor sequences come from a female donor with multiple sclerosis, enrolled in a pregnancy study.

This clone was counted a single time. The chain employs TRBV10-3 and TRBJ2-7; 7 nucleotides match TRBD2. This CDR3 has 15 amino acids. V lost 8 bases to trimming and J lost 0 bases; unmatched junction nucleotides: 10. Germline CDR1 reads ENHRY; CDR2 reads SYGVKD. CDR3: CAIGSEASGSYEQYF. The DNA for the CDR3 is TGTGCCATCGGGTCAGAGGCTAGCGGCTCCTACGAGCAGTACTTC.

On this clone: The junction departs from the called germline gene at one end, perhaps through a read error. This chain connects TRBV27 to TRBJ1-2; 11 bases match TRBD1. Germline CDR1 is MNHEY and CDR2 is SMNVEV (reference sequence). This CDR3 is 15 amino acids long. CDR3 nucleotide sequence: TGTGCCAGCAGTTTAGGACAGGGGGCTAAGTATGGCTACACCTTC. It is translated as CASSLGQGAKYGYTF.

Regarding this clone: No DNA is shown, since the ends of the CDR3 on it are uncertain; the CDR3 is the one TCRdb lists. The V gene is TRBV5-5, the J gene TRBJ1-4; TRBD1 is the table's D call, not checked against the DNA. Germline CDR1 and CDR2: SGHKS and YYEKEE (reference sequence). The CDR3 sequence runs 15 residues, both termini included. This chain's CDR3 is CASSFLERGSEKLFF.

The chain links TRBV5-1 to TRBJ1-1; D is undetermined. V lost 0 bases to trimming and J lost 4 bases, with 7 bases between them. The CDR3 extends over 13 amino acids. CDR1 and CDR2 (germline): SGHRS, YFSETQ. CDR3 sequence reads: CASSLVYGTEAFF. The DNA of the CDR3 is TGCGCCAGCAGCTTGGTGTACGGCACTGAAGCTTTCTTT.

This sequence joins TRBV4-2 and TRBJ1-2; TRBD1 matches 9 bases. Germline V CDR1 and CDR2: LGHNA, YNFKEQ. This CDR3 contains 20 residues. V lost 1 base and J lost 5; bases outside the gene matches: 20. As DNA, the CDR3 is TGTGCCAGCAGCCAAGTTTTGGGGACAGGGTTTAAATCTCCTTGGTATGGCTACACCTTC. It is translated as CASSQVLGTGFKSPWYGYTF.

The chain uses TRBV6-5 and TRBJ2-2, with 7 bases matching TRBD1. Germline V gene lookup returns CDR1 MNHEY and CDR2 SVGAGI. J was trimmed by 5 bases and V by 2 bases; bases with no gene match: 5. The CDR3 consists of 15 residues. The CDR3 DNA is TGTGCCAGCAGTTACCTAGGGACAGTGACCGGGGAGCTGTTTTTT. Translating it yields CASSYLGTVTGELFF.

This clone was counted a few times. The V and J genes are TRBV6-5 and TRBJ1-1, with D uncertain. The CDR3 is made up of 13 amino acids. Germline CDR1 is MNHEY and CDR2 is SVGAGI. V lost 6 bases to trimming and J lost 4 bases, with 12 bases between them. CDR3 sequence (DNA): TGTGCCAGCAGCTTTAACGGAGGCACTGAAGCTTTCTTT. Translated: CASSFNGGTEAFF.

J is TRBJ1-3 and V is TRBV5-4; 7 bases agree with TRBD1. CDR3 size: 17 residues. The germline gives CDR1 SGHNT, CDR2 YYREEE (reference sequence). V lost 4 bases and J lost 0; bases outside the gene matches: 10. This chain's CDR3 is CASSDGGGGFSGNTIYF. In nucleotides, the CDR3 is TGTGCCAGCAGCGATGGAGGAGGGGGCTTCTCTGGAAACACCATATATTTT.

In this sample, this clone turned up a few times. This chain links TRBV10-1 with TRBJ1-1; no reliable D call. V lost 9 bases and J lost 6, with 17 bases in between. The germline V gene has CDR1 WNHNN and CDR2 SYGVQD (reference sequence). The CDR3 spans 13 residues. The CDR3 region has the DNA TGCGCCAGTCGGGTTTCGCACTCTTCTGAAGCTTTCTTT. It translates to CASRVSHSSEAFF.

J is TRBJ2-1 and V is TRBV12-5; the D gene is possibly TRBD1 (5 bases). Germline assignment: CDR1 LGHNT and CDR2 FRNRAP. The CDR3 is 13 residues long. V was pared by 2 bases and J by 6 bases, with 8 bases between. The CDR3, as DNA: TGTGCTAGTGGTTTGAGGGGAAGCAATGAGCAGTTCTTC. Protein product: CASGLRGSNEQFF.